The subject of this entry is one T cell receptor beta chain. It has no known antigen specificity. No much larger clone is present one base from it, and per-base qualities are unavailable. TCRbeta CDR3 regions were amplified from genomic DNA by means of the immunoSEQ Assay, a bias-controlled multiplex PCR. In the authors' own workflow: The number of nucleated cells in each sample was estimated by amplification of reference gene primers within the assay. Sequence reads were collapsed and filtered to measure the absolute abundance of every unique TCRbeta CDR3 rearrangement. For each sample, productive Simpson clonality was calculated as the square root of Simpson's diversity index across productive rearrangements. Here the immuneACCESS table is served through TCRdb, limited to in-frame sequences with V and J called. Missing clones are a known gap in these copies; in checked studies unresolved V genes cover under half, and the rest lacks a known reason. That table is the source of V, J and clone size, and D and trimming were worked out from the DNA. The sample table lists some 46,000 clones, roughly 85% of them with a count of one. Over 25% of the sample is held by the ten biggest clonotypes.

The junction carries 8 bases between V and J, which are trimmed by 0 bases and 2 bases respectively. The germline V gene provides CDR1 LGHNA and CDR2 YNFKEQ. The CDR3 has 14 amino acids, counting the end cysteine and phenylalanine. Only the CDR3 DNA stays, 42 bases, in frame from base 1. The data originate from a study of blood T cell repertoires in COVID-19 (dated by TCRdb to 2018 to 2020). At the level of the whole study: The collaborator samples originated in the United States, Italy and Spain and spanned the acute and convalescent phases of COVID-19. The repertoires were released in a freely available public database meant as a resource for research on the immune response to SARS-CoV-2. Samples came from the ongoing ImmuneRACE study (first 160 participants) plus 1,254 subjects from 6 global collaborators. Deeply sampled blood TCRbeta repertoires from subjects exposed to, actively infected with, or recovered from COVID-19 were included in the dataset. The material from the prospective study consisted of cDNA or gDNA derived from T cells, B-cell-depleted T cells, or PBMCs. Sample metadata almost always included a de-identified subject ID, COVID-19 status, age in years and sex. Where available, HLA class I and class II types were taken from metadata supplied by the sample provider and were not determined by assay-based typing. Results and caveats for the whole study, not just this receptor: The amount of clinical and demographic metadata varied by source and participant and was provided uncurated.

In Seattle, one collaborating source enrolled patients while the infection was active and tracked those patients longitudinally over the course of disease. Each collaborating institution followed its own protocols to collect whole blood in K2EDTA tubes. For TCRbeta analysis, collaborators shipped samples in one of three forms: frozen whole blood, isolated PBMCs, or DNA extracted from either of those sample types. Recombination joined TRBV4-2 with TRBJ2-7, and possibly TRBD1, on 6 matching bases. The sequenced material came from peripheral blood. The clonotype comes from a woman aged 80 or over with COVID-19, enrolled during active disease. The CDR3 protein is CASSQEAGAYEQYF. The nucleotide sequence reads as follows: TGTGCCAGCAGCCAAGAAGCAGGGGCCTACGAGCAGTACTTC.